This section outlines one T cell receptor beta chain sequence together with its context. Its antigen remains unidentified. V lost 4 bases and J lost 7, with 16 bases in between. CDR1 is MGHRA and CDR2 is YSYEKL in the germline V gene. CDR3 size: 14 residues. The PCR was carried out with 60 Vbeta primers and 13 Jbeta primers. Profiling relied on immunoSEQ multiplex PCR, and the TCRdb table lists in-frame clones only, not all of them. The profile covers more than 150,000 clones, with 84% appearing a single time and less than 0.4% taken by the ten largest. These data belong to a study of cytomegalovirus exposure and HLA in healthy donors. General study points: TCR beta V- and J-gene trimming was later associated with a missense DCLRE1C variant. Later analysis identified 16,951 TCR beta sequences associated with HLA alleles, using a false discovery rate threshold of 0.05.

The chain uses TRBV4-1 and TRBJ1-2, with D possibly TRBD1 on 5 matching bases. The source of this sequence is a boy aged 2-9 years in good health and CMV-seronegative. Sequencing was performed on PBMCs. The CDR3: CASSPLGRDGGYTF. Written as DNA, the CDR3 is TGCGCCAGCAGCCCCCTGGGCAGGGATGGTGGCTACACCTTC.